This TCR beta chain was identified during a study of response to subunit inactivated influenza vaccine (dated by TCRdb to the late 2010s). Regarding the study in general: To follow how T cells responded to a trivalent subunit inactivated influenza vaccine, the researchers relied on deep quantitative profiling of the T cell receptor repertoire.

V and J are truncated by 2 bases and 6 bases respectively, leaving an intervening sequence of 14 bases. The cysteine opens and the phenylalanine closes a CDR3 of 15 amino acids. Only the CDR3 part of the read is kept: 45 bases, read in frame from the first base. From a lookup of the germline V gene (reference sequence), CDR1 and CDR2 are MNHEY and SMNVEV. In regard to this clonotype: Its binding antigen is unknown. The input lacks base qualities; no much larger clone sits a single base away.

Libraries were built with RT-PCR. The reads were generated on an Illumina HiSeq 2500. TCRdb reanalyzed the raw reads on its own, using fastp at Q25 for trimming and MiXCR for clone calling, and kept in-frame beta chains. Under each unique CDR3 protein, matching rows form one entry showing the most common genes and DNA. The sample table shows around 760,000 distinct CDR3 sequences, and about 15% are seen once. Less than 7% of the sample is held by the ten biggest clonotypes. Points the paper makes about the study in general: The authors proposed that each seasonal influenza vaccination may bring in only a limited number of new T cells.

This sequence uses TRBV27 and TRBJ2-1; TRBD2 is a possible D gene, resting on 6 matching bases. The sequencing used PBMCs from blood, collected about 14 days before vaccination. The receptor's source is a man aged 50-60 years who received an inactivated influenza vaccine. Donor details come from another sample of the same person, matched by shared clones. CDR3 sequence: CASSLGGSIPNEQFF. Read as DNA, the sequence is TGTGCCAGCAGTTTAGGGGGGAGTATCCCCAATGAGCAGTTCTTC.